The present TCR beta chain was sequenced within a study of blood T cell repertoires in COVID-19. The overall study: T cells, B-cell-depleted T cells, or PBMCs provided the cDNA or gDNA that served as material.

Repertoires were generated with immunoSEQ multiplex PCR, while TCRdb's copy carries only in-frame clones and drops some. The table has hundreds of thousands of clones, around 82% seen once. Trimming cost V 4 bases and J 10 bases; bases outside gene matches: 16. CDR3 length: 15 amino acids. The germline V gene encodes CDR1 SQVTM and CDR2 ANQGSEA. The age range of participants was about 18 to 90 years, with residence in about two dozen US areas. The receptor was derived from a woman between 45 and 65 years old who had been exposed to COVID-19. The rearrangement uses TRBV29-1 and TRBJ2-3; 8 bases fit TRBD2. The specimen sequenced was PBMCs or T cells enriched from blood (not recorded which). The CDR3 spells CSVGWRGAAVSSQYF. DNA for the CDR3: TGCAGCGTTGGGTGGCGGGGGGCCGCCGTATCGTCGCAGTATTTT.